The following is a T cell receptor beta chain sequence with its context. It has no known antigen specificity. Base qualities are missing; no much larger clone stands one base away. TCR CDR3 regions were amplified from genomic DNA by multiplex PCR using the deep immunoSEQ assay. Extracted genomic DNA from each cell subset was distributed evenly across all wells of several immunoSEQ 96-well plates, and each plate was treated as a replicate. For sorted subsets, each replicate PCR was loaded with roughly 190 ng genomic DNA, equivalent to some 31,000 T cell genomes. Purified libraries were measured with a Qubit 3.0 fluorometer, size-checked on a Bioanalyzer 2100, and measured again with the KAPA Library Quantification kit. Every immunoSEQ 96-well plate was sequenced on a dedicated single-read 150-cycle Illumina NextSeq 550 flow cell. The authors' pipeline ran thus. Because only junctional sequences without quality scores were contained in the immunoSEQ output, filtering matching that applied to full-length reads could not be performed. Sequences were annotated with PyIR, a Python wrapper for IgBLAST v1.9, using IMGT germline references to assign V/J genes and CDR3. Reads with weak V/J assignments (E-value above 1e-6), missing CDR3, stop codons, out-of-frame junctions, or ambiguous translated residues were removed. V3J clonotypes were defined as sequences sharing an identical inferred V gene, J gene, and CDR3 amino acid sequence. The percentage overlap between two repertoires was calculated by dividing the number of shared unique clonotypes by the size of the smaller repertoire. Richness of each repertoire was evaluated using RTK rarefaction, the Chao1 estimator, and Recon v2.1 estimates of unobserved clonotypes. OLGA was used to compute generation probabilities for all TCRbeta clonotypes that the gDNA method yielded from a handful of donors. This is the immuneACCESS table as TCRdb keeps it, with only in-frame sequences that have V and J called. A part of the clones is gone; compared with another copy, unresolved V genes explain less than half, and the rest is unexplained. The V and J calls and the clone size are those of that table, but D and trimming were determined from the DNA. The sample profile shows millions of clones; 90% to 95% of them were found once. 0.1% to 0.15% of the sample is in the top ten clones.

The sample originates from a study of shared clonotypes between healthy human individuals (dated by TCRdb to about 2020). General notes on the study: A few men and two women, aged 18 to 49 years, made up the cohort. The study deeply sequenced blood TCR repertoires of 5 or 6 healthy adults to estimate repertoire size and the extent of clonotype sharing between individuals. To increase sequencing depth and limit assay-specific biases, different laboratories used diverse techniques to prepare libraries and sequence TCR repertoires. For each donor, CD4 naive and CD4 memory were each run on three plates, CD8 naive on two plates, and CD8 memory on one plate. Between about 0.85 and 9.5 billion PBMCs per donor were obtained by leukapheresis.

Donors were healthy HIV-negative adults with no recently reported acute infections or vaccinations. Every donor was a Caucasian adult living in Nashville, Tennessee, USA. CD4+ T cells were enriched through magnetic negative selection, after which naive cells were positively selected on CD45RA and the remaining negative fraction served as the memory subset. Blood was collected by leukapheresis, and PBMCs were isolated by Ficoll-Histopaque density gradient centrifugation and then cryopreserved in liquid nitrogen vapor phase. Purity and quantity of every magnetically sorted T cell population were checked by analytical flow cytometry. Genomic DNA was isolated from every sorted fraction and measured by UV absorbance on a Nanodrop 2000c. Taken from the germline V gene, the CDR1 and CDR2 loops are MNHEY and SVGAGI. Reading from cysteine to phenylalanine, the CDR3 counts 13 amino acids. The read is trimmed to its CDR3 DNA, 39 bases read in frame from base 1. Trimming takes 6 bases from V and 2 bases from J, and the germline ends sit 10 bases apart.

Points the paper makes about the study in general: Even with the large sequencing depth, rarefaction of the sorted-subset datasets indicated that sequencing was incomplete. Sharing across a few donors was observed for about 4.8% of naive CD4, about 3.2% of naive CD8, 2.3% of memory CD4, and around 0.4% of memory CD8 clonotypes. Naive subsets generally had larger estimated clonotype richness than memory subsets did. Sampling was restricted to blood, and TCR repertoires in tissues likely differ from the TCR repertoires found in blood. Compared with non-shared clonotypes, the clonotypes found in all four sorted-subset donors had higher generation probabilities. Pairwise subsampling indicated that sequencing depth was expected to affect the degree of clonotype sharing among donors. The genetic and exposure-history diversity represented was limited by the small number of donors.

Sequencing used naive CD4+ T cells sorted from blood. The sample's cell subset or site label, in plain terms: CD45RA+ positively selected. This receptor was taken from a man aged 18 to 30 in good health. The chain is encoded by TRBV6-5 joined to TRBJ1-1, with the D gene too uncertain to name. The bases are TGTGCCAGCAGGAGGGAGGCCAACACTGAAGCTTTCTTT. Translated, it gives CASRREANTEAFF.